This passage covers 6 T cell receptor beta chains from one sample sequenced in a study of blood T cell repertoires in COVID-19. The method was immunoSEQ multiplex PCR; TCRdb's version includes in-frame clones alone and lacks a portion of them. The table shows about 250,000 clones, with 88% occurring only once. Sequencing input: PBMCs or T cells enriched from blood (not recorded which). The receptors shown here come from a woman between 35 and 50 years old who had been exposed to COVID-19.

Notes on this clone: Within the sample, other DNA sequences also encode this same CDR3. The chain combines TRBV6-5 with TRBJ1-6, with D possibly TRBD1 on 6 matching bases. V lost 0 bases and J lost 7, with 13 bases in between. Germline CDR1 reads MNHEY; CDR2 reads SVGAGI. The CDR3 consists of 16 residues. The CDR3 sequence is CASSYSRGAGNSPLHF. Here the CDR3 DNA reads TGTGCCAGCAGTTACTCTCGGGGGGCTGGGAATTCACCCCTCCACTTT.

V is TRBV15 and J is TRBJ2-1; 11 bases map to TRBD2. With 4 bases clipped from V and 7 bases from J, the junction kept 3 bases outside the gene matches. The CDR3 extends over 14 amino acids. Germline V gives CDR1 LNHNV, CDR2 YYDKDF (reference sequence). CDR3 loop: CATSTSGGLNEQFF. CDR3 DNA: TGTGCCACCAGCACTAGCGGGGGGTTGAATGAGCAGTTCTTC.

V and J are TRBV5-4 and TRBJ2-2; 11 positions agree with TRBD2. Germline CDR1 is SGHNT and CDR2 is YYREEE (reference sequence). V dropped 3 bases and J dropped 0; count of bases not matched to a gene: 4. This CDR3 has 17 residues. The CDR3 region is CASSSGTSGANTGELFF. CDR3 sequence (DNA): TGTGCCAGCAGCTCCGGGACTAGCGGAGCGAACACCGGGGAGCTGTTTTTT.

As regards this clone: Compared with germline, one end of the junction differs, possibly owing to a read error. J is TRBJ2-5 and V is TRBV13, with 8 bases fitting TRBD2. From germline, CDR1 is PRHDT and CDR2 FYEKMQ (reference sequence). This CDR3 comprises 14 residues. The CDR3 loop is CASSPTKGGGPVNF. Written as DNA, the CDR3 is TGTGCCAGCAGCCCGACGAAGGGCGGGGGGCCGGTAAACTTC.

A remark on this clone: This CDR3 is also generated by other DNA sequences in the sample. The chain recombines TRBV7-2 with TRBJ1-2; D not resolved. The CDR3 is 12 residues long. The V gene lost 1 base and the J gene lost 6 bases, with 6 bases spanning the gap. Looked up from germline, CDR1 is SGHTA and CDR2 is FQGNSA. CDR3 amino acids: CASSLDTDGYTF. The CDR3, as DNA: TGTGCCAGCAGCTTAGACACCGATGGCTACACCTTC. The whole variable domain, filled in from reference TRBV7-2 and TRBJ1-2, reads GAGVSQSPSNKVTEKGKDVELRCDPISGHTALYWYRQSLGQGLEFLIYFQGNSAPDKSGLPSDRFSAERTGGSVSTLTIQRTQQEDSAVYLCASSLDTDGYTFGSGTRLTVV.

J is TRBJ2-2 and V is TRBV6-2 or TRBV6-3; 9 bases are a match to TRBD2. Germline V gene sequence: CDR1 MNHEY, CDR2 SVGEGT. V dropped 2 bases and J dropped 6; count of bases not matched to a gene: 7. The CDR3 contains 16 residues. Here the CDR3 DNA reads TGTGCCAGCAGTTACGGAGTGACTAGCGGTTCCGGGGAGCTGTTTTTT. The encoded protein is CASSYGVTSGSGELFF.